What follows is one TCR beta chain and its context. Antigen: not known. Cultured CD4+ T cell DNA was sequenced using the Oncomine TCR Beta short-read assay. TCRdb re-derived calls from the PCR reads in MiXCR, one entry per CDR3 protein. Of roughly 20,000 distinct CDR3 sequences in the sample, 46% were seen once. This specimen belongs to a study of vaccination and CD4 T cells after COVID-19. Study-wide points: Among those convalescent, a median around 87% of reactive clones emerged solely post-vaccination.

CDR1 is SGHTA and CDR2 is FQGTGA in the germline V gene. The germline V and J ends were trimmed by 4 bases and 0 bases, with 12 bases remaining between them. The CDR3 covers 15 residues. The time point is: late sampling 161 to 241 days after vaccination in a few convalescent patients. As to treatment: roughly 10-day PBMC culture with coronavirus spike peptide pools or control peptides (ViraFEST assay). This chain connects TRBV7-3 to TRBJ1-1, with D unresolved. Source: CD4+ T cells from blood, cultured in vitro, taken about 7 months after SARS-CoV-2 vaccination. This receptor was identified in a human donor who had recovered from COVID-19. CDR3 loop: CASSSQQKMNTEAFF. The DNA for the CDR3 is TGTGCCAGCAGCTCACAACAGAAAATGAACACTGAAGCTTTCTTT.